Reported below is one TCR beta chain. Its antigen is not identified. This record comes from a study of T cell responses to AZD1222 COVID-19 vaccine. Overall study results and limits: Donors were mostly white British, more females; clonal diversity possibly underestimated. CD4 TCRs linked to vaccination spanned spike, dominating at 160-218 and 743-854.

The CDR3 is made up of 16 amino acids. V dropped 2 bases and J dropped 5 bases, with 16 bases sitting between them. The germline V gene encodes CDR1 SGHTA and CDR2 FQGNSA. Clones were read by immunoSEQ multiplex PCR, and TCRdb kept only the in-frame ones, dropping some. In the table there are more than 100,000 clones, roughly 84% of which are singletons. Source: peripheral blood, taken on day 0 of AZD1222 vaccination. This clonotype originated in an adult in good health. V gene TRBV7-2 combines with J gene TRBJ2-1; D might be TRBD1 (6 bases). DNA of the CDR3: TGTGCCAGCAGCTTAATTTCAGGGGACACCGACAATGAGCAGTTCTTC. Translating it yields CASSLISGDTDNEQFF. The full variable domain, in which reference TRBV7-2 and TRBJ2-1 provide the parts outside the CDR3, is GAGVSQSPSNKVTEKGKDVELRCDPISGHTALYWYRQSLGQGLEFLIYFQGNSAPDKSGLPSDRFSAERTGGSVSTLTIQRTQQEDSAVYLCASSLISGDTDNEQFFGPGTRLTVL.